These 24 T cell receptor beta chains originate from one sample sequenced in a study of monozygotic twins with inflammatory bowel disease. Following a re-call of the 5' RACE reads, TCRdb has one entry per CDR3 protein and lacks DNA. Listed are more than 300,000 distinct CDR3 sequences; just over 2.5% falls within the top ten. Sequenced input: blood. These receptor sequences come from a human donor with ulcerative colitis or Crohn's disease, or a healthy co-twin of an affected twin (not recorded which).

The rearrangement uses TRBV7-2 and TRBJ1-1; TCRdb indicates TRBD1, and absent DNA this call remains unverified. CDR1 and CDR2 (germline): SGHTA, FQGNSA. CDR3 length equals 15 residues. This CDR3 is CASSPRQILNTEAFF.

This chain uses TRBV4-3 with TRBJ2-2; TCRdb's D call of TRBD2 is untestable without DNA. The CDR3 loop spans 15 amino acids. CDR1 and CDR2 from the germline V gene are LGHNA and YSLEER. The CDR3 spells CASSQASNPTGELFF.

The chain employs TRBV20-1 and TRBJ2-2; TCRdb reports TRBD2, a call that lacks DNA to check it against. This CDR3 is built from 13 residues. From germline, CDR1 is DFQATT and CDR2 SNEGSKA (reference sequence). The CDR3 reads CSVTGSGSGELFF.

V and J are TRBV10-3 and TRBJ2-7; absent DNA, TCRdb's TRBD2 call cannot be checked. This CDR3 has 12 residues. Germline V CDR1 and CDR2: ENHRY, SYGVKD. The CDR3 reads CAIGGASYEQYF.

The rearrangement links TRBV5-1 to TRBJ2-5; TCRdb returns TRBD1, unconfirmable since there is no DNA. Germline values: CDR1 SGHRS, CDR2 YFSETQ. The CDR3 covers 14 residues. The CDR3 sequence is CASRFSGIQETQYF.

CDR3 loop: CASSYGGAVDTQYF. V usage is TRBV6-6 and J usage is TRBJ2-3; TCRdb reports TRBD1, a call that lacks DNA to check it against. This CDR3 is built from 14 residues. The germline V gene has CDR1 MNHNY and CDR2 SVGAGI (reference sequence).

CDR3 sequence: CASTKGENSPLHF. The chain joins TRBV2 to TRBJ1-6; TCRdb's assignment of TRBD1 cannot be checked, as there is no DNA. This CDR3 has 13 amino acids. Germline V gene data show CDR1 as SNHLY and CDR2 as FYNNEI.

The gene calls are TRBV6-1 and TRBJ2-2; TCRdb gives TRBD2 as the D gene, but with no DNA this cannot be confirmed. Germline V lookup: CDR1 MNHNS, CDR2 SASEGT. This CDR3 is 15 amino acids long. The chain's CDR3 is CASSQSHPNTGELFF.

The gene calls are TRBV28 and TRBJ2-7; no DNA is available, so the TRBD2 call from TCRdb remains unchecked. Germline lookup yields CDR1 MDHEN and CDR2 SYDVKM. The CDR3 runs 16 residues. CDR3 in amino acids: CASRPIGGGFPYEQYF.

The rearrangement uses TRBV25-1 and TRBJ2-1; TCRdb outputs TRBD1, but without DNA this stays unchecked. Germline V gene data show CDR1 as MGHDK and CDR2 as SYGVNS. The CDR3 contains 16 residues. CDR3 in amino acids: CASSEILGVVYNEQFF.

This chain uses TRBV5-1 with TRBJ2-7; as DNA is missing, the TRBD1 call by TCRdb cannot be tested. There are 14 residues in the CDR3. Germline lookup yields CDR1 SGHRS and CDR2 YFSETQ. The CDR3 here is CASSFNGRDDEPYF. The full variable domain, in which reference TRBV5-1 and TRBJ2-7 provide the parts outside the CDR3, is KAGVTQTPRYLIKTRGQQVTLSCSPISGHRSVSWYQQTPGQGLQFLFEYFSETQRNKGNFPGRFSGRQFSNSRSEMNVSTLELGDSALYLCASSFNGRDDEPYFGPGTRLTVT.

V usage is TRBV7-2 and J usage is TRBJ2-2; there is no DNA to check the TCRdb D call of TRBD2. In germline, CDR1 is SGHTA, CDR2 FQGNSA. This CDR3 has 16 residues. The CDR3 sequence is CASSLIAGGNTGELFF.

This chain connects TRBV29-1 to TRBJ2-3; there is no DNA to check the TCRdb D call of TRBD2. The CDR3 sequence is 14 residues long. Germline CDR1 is SQVTM and CDR2 is ANQGSEA. CDR3 in amino acids: CSVSGGARTDTQYF.

The chain joins TRBV20-1 to TRBJ2-7; without DNA, the TCRdb call of TRBD1 cannot be checked. CDR3 size: 14 residues. The V gene's germline CDR1 is DFQATT and CDR2 SNEGSKA (reference sequence). The chain's CDR3 is CSAQIRGENYEQYF.

The chain carries TRBV4-2 and TRBJ2-3; lacking DNA, the TRBD1 call made by TCRdb goes unchecked. CDR1 is LGHNA, CDR2 YNFKEQ, per germline. CDR3 size: 17 residues. The CDR3 sequence is CASSQAGGRPRADTQYF.

The rearrangement uses TRBV5-1 and TRBJ1-1; the D call from TCRdb, TRBD1, cannot be confirmed without DNA. This CDR3 is built from 15 residues. The germline V gene has CDR1 SGHRS and CDR2 YFSETQ. CDR3 loop: CASSLGPGENTEAFF. Looking up the rest from reference TRBV5-1 and TRBJ1-1 gives the full variable domain: KAGVTQTPRYLIKTRGQQVTLSCSPISGHRSVSWYQQTPGQGLQFLFEYFSETQRNKGNFPGRFSGRQFSNSRSEMNVSTLELGDSALYLCASSLGPGENTEAFFGQGTRLTVV.

This sequence joins TRBV20-1 and TRBJ1-2; as DNA is missing, the TRBD1 call by TCRdb cannot be tested. This CDR3 is 13 amino acids long. CDR1 and CDR2 (germline): DFQATT, SNEGSKA (reference sequence). The CDR3 loop is CSAGDSVNYGYTF.

The chain is built from TRBV7-9 and TRBJ1-2; TCRdb lists TRBD1, though no DNA is available to test this call. The germline gives CDR1 SEHNR, CDR2 FQNEAQ (reference sequence). This CDR3 has 15 residues. The chain's CDR3 is CASSLASGINYGYTF.

The chain carries TRBV20-1 and TRBJ2-5; the TRBD2 assignment by TCRdb is unverifiable without DNA. Germline values: CDR1 DFQATT, CDR2 SNEGSKA (reference sequence). The length of the CDR3 is 14 residues. CDR3 sequence: CSAPGSSGGETQYF.

V gene TRBV6-5 combines with J gene TRBJ2-1; the D gene TCRdb calls, TRBD2, cannot be checked with no DNA. The CDR3 sequence is 16 residues long. The germline V gene encodes CDR1 MNHEY and CDR2 SVGAGI. The CDR3 loop is CASSYSGSGGKNEQFF.

The CDR3 here is CACNIGTGTNYGYTF. The J gene is TRBJ1-2, the V gene TRBV30; TCRdb calls TRBD1, which cannot be checked without DNA. This CDR3 region has 15 residues. Germline CDR1 GTSNPN, CDR2 SVGIG (reference sequence).

The rearrangement links TRBV4-1 to TRBJ1-6. Germline CDR1 MGHRA, CDR2 YSYEKL. The CDR3 covers 15 residues. CDR3 protein: CASSQDSWLDSPLHF.

V and J are TRBV5-1 and TRBJ2-2; with no DNA, the TCRdb D assignment of TRBD2 cannot be verified. Looked up from germline, CDR1 is SGHRS and CDR2 is YFSETQ. The CDR3 length is 17 residues. The CDR3 loop reads CASSQMPLAENTGELFF.

V usage is TRBV20-1 and J usage is TRBJ1-5; lacking DNA, the TRBD1 call made by TCRdb goes unchecked. CDR1 is DFQATT and CDR2 is SNEGSKA in the germline V gene (reference sequence). The CDR3 runs 14 residues. This CDR3 reads CSASGTGTNQPQHF.